What follows are 8 T cell receptor beta chains derived from one specimen sequenced in a study of chemoradiotherapy in HPV16-positive cancers. Profiled with immunoSEQ multiplex PCR; TCRdb holds only in-frame clones, not every one. The sample holds more than 15,000 clones, about four fifths seen once. Collection of the sample occurred from a patient who underwent chemoradiotherapy. The receptors come from a human donor with HPV-associated anogenital cancer.

This clone was picked up a small number of times. V and J are TRBV11-2 and TRBJ2-7, with 7 positions matching TRBD1. Trimming cost V 1 base and J 3 bases; bases outside gene matches: 12. Germline values: CDR1 SGHAT, CDR2 FQNNGV. This CDR3 has 17 residues. This CDR3 is CASSLVRDSLTFYEQYF. CDR3 bases: TGTGCCAGCAGCTTAGTCCGGGACAGCTTAACTTTCTACGAGCAGTACTTC.

This chain joins TRBV4-3 and TRBJ2-1; 7 nucleotides align to TRBD1. Germline V gene data show CDR1 as LGHNA and CDR2 as YSLEER. The CDR3 contains 13 residues. V lost 1 base, J lost 9 bases, and 3 bases stayed unmatched. The CDR3 coding sequence is TGCGCCAGCAGCCAAGCAGGGGGTGGTGAGCAGTTCTTC. It is translated as CASSQAGGGEQFF.

This clone was seen a handful of times. J is TRBJ2-2 and V is TRBV4-1; D not resolved. The CDR3 loop spans 18 amino acids. V shed 0 bases and J shed 0 bases, with 14 bases lying between them. Germline CDR1 MGHRA, CDR2 YSYEKL. The CDR3 loop reads CASSQDGEMATNTGELFF. In nucleotides, the CDR3 is TGCGCCAGCAGCCAAGATGGGGAAATGGCCACGAACACCGGGGAGCTGTTTTTT.

The J gene is TRBJ1-1, the V gene TRBV10-3; 7 nucleotides agree with TRBD1. This CDR3 contains 14 residues. In germline, CDR1 is ENHRY, CDR2 SYGVKD. Trimming cost V 4 bases and J 3 bases; bases outside gene matches: 5. The CDR3 loop reads CAISAAQGYTEAFF. CDR3 sequence (DNA): TGTGCCATCAGTGCAGCACAGGGGTACACTGAAGCTTTCTTT.

This sequence joins TRBV5-4 and TRBJ1-1; D may be TRBD1 (5 bases). Trimming pared 0 bases from V and 1 base from J, leaving 13 bases between. Germline assignment: CDR1 SGHNT and CDR2 YYREEE (reference sequence). The CDR3 contains 16 residues. The CDR3 sequence: CASSLGGDSPNTEAFF. The CDR3 nucleotides are TGTGCCAGCAGCTTGGGGGGGGACTCCCCGAACACTGAAGCTTTCTTT.

V gene TRBV5-1 combines with J gene TRBJ1-6; the match to TRBD1 covers 8 bases. The germline CDR1 and CDR2 sequences are SGHRS and YFSETQ. Trimming took 3 bases from V and 6 from J; bases not matched to a gene: 2. CDR3 length: 14 amino acids. The CDR3 DNA reads as TGCGCCAGCAGCTATGACAGGGGTAATTCACCCCTCCACTTT. Its translation is CASSYDRGNSPLHF.

This clone was detected only once. The V gene is TRBV5-6, the J gene TRBJ1-6; a weak D match, TRBD1 (5 bases). The germline V and J ends were trimmed by 1 base and 10 bases, with 18 bases remaining between them. Germline loops: CDR1 SGHDT, CDR2 YYEEEE. This CDR3 has 16 amino acids. This CDR3 reads CASSLWGGRVQSPLHF. The CDR3 nucleotides are TGTGCCAGCAGCTTGTGGGGCGGGAGGGTTCAATCACCCCTCCACTTT.

The chain has TRBV19 and TRBJ2-1, with D possibly being TRBD1 or TRBD2 (6 bases each). Germline CDR1 LNHDA, CDR2 SQIVND (reference sequence). Trimming removed 4 bases at V and 4 bases at J, with 20 bases between. The CDR3 runs to 17 residues. The DNA for the CDR3 is TGTGCCAGTAGTAAGGACCCGGGGGCGGGGAGTTACAATGAGCAGTTCTTC. This gives the protein CASSKDPGAGSYNEQFF.